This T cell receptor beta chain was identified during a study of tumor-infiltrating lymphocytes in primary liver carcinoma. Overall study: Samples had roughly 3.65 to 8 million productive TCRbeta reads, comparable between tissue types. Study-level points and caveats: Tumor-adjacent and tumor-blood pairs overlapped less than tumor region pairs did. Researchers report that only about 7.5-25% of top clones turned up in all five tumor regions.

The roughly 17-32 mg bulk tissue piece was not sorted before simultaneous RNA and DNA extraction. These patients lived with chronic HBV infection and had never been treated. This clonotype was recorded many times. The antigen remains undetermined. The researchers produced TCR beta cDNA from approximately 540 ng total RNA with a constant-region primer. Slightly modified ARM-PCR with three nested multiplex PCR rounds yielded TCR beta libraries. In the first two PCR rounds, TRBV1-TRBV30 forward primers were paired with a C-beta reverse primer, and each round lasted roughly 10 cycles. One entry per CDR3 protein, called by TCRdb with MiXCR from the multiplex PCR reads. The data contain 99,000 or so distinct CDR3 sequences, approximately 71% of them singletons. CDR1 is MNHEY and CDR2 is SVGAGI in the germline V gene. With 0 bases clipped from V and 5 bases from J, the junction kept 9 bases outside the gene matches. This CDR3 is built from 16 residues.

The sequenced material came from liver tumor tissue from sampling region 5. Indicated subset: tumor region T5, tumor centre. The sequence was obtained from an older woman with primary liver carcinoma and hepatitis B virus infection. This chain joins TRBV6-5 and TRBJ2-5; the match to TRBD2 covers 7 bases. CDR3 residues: CASSYSLAGVLETQYF. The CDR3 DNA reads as TGTGCCAGCAGTTACTCGCTCGCGGGAGTACTGGAGACCCAGTACTTC.